What follows are 25 T cell receptor beta chains derived from one specimen sequenced in a study of T cells in Graves' hyperthyroidism and ophthalmopathy. Amplification of TCR beta CDR3 regions was performed using RNA transcripts as template. First-round RT-PCR targeting the TCR CDR3 was performed with the HTBI primer set. TCRdb redid the calling of the multiplex PCR reads with MiXCR, one entry per CDR3 protein. The repertoire holds a few hundred thousand distinct CDR3 sequences, with approximately 23% as singletons. Sequencing was performed on blood. The origin of the receptors is a woman in her 70s with Graves' ophthalmopathy.

CDR3 loop: CASRDRQGTDTQYF. In DNA, the CDR3 is TGTGCCAGCAGGGACCGACAGGGAACAGATACGCAGTATTTT. The J gene is TRBJ2-3, the V gene TRBV6-1, with 7 bases fitting TRBD1. This CDR3 is built from 14 residues. V lost 6 bases, J lost 3 bases, and 6 bases stayed unmatched. Germline loops: CDR1 MNHNS, CDR2 SASEGT.

This chain uses TRBV20-1 with TRBJ1-6; no definite D call. Per the germline V gene, CDR1 is DFQATT and CDR2 is SNEGSKA (reference sequence). The CDR3 covers 15 residues. Trimming removed 6 bases at V and 0 bases at J, with 12 bases between. The chain's CDR3 is CSARHRSSYNSPLHF. The CDR3 DNA reads as TGCAGTGCAAGGCACCGGAGCTCCTATAATTCACCCCTCCACTTT.

The CDR3 DNA is TGCAGTGCTAGACCAACGGGACTAGGGTCGCGTGAGCAGTTCTTC. Its protein product is CSARPTGLGSREQFF. The chain employs TRBV20-1 and TRBJ2-1; 8 bases align to TRBD2. Germline loops: CDR1 DFQATT, CDR2 SNEGSKA (reference sequence). After removal of 2 bases from V and 9 bases from J, the junction contained 12 bases not matched to a gene. The CDR3 spans 15 residues.

This clonotype has a count of ten or more. This sequence joins TRBV20-1 and TRBJ2-2, with TRBD2 identical over 10 bases. With V trimmed by 2 bases and J by 4 bases, 4 bases remained unmatched. Germline loops: CDR1 DFQATT, CDR2 SNEGSKA (reference sequence). This CDR3 has 15 residues. The CDR3 spells CSARISGRVTGELFF. The CDR3 DNA reads TGCAGTGCTAGAATCAGCGGGAGGGTCACCGGGGAGCTGTTTTTT.

The chain combines TRBV25-1 with TRBJ1-4; no definite D call. CDR1 is MGHDK and CDR2 is SYGVNS in the germline V gene. Trimming stripped 3 bases from V and 5 bases from J, with 1 base between. The CDR3 has 11 amino acids. CDR3 region: CASSENEKLFF. The CDR3 DNA is TGTGCCAGCAGTGAGAATGAAAAACTGTTTTTT. Full variable domain (outside the CDR3, taken from reference TRBV25-1 and TRBJ1-4): EADIYQTPRYLVIGTGKKITLECSQTMGHDKMYWYQQDPGMELHLIHYSYGVNSTEKGDLSSESTVSRIRTEHFPLTLESARPSHTSQYLCASSENEKLFFGSGTQLSVL.

This clonotype was picked up a small number of times. The chain carries TRBV11-1 and TRBJ2-7; no firm D call. In germline, CDR1 is SGHAT, CDR2 FQDESV (reference sequence). The CDR3 has 15 amino acids. V lost 5 bases, J lost 0 bases, and 14 bases lay in between. As DNA, the CDR3 is TGTGCCAGCAGCATCTCGGACGGACCCTCCTACGAGCAGTACTTC. This translates into CASSISDGPSYEQYF.

The chain joins TRBV5-1 to TRBJ2-7; no clear D gene. The CDR3 extends over 14 amino acids. CDR1 and CDR2 (germline): SGHRS, YFSETQ. Trimming stripped 1 base from V and 0 bases from J, with 8 bases between. In nucleotides, the CDR3 is TGCGCCAGCAGCTTGCAAGAGCTCTCCTACGAGCAGTACTTC. Residues: CASSLQELSYEQYF.

This clonotype was found a few times. The rearrangement links TRBV12-3 or TRBV12-4 to TRBJ1-1; TRBD1 aligns across 10 bases. The CDR3 extends over 15 amino acids. The V gene end was trimmed by 5 bases and the J gene end by 6 bases; junction bases not matched to a gene: 9. The CDR3 protein is CASSHVDRGGAEAFF. The CDR3 DNA reads TGTGCCAGCAGTCACGTGGACAGGGGGGGGGCTGAAGCTTTCTTT.

About this clonotype: With a much larger clone just one base away, this may be a read error. The chain recombines TRBV20-1 with TRBJ2-2; a possible D gene is TRBD1 (6 bases). V gave up 1 base and J gave up 4 bases, with 7 bases separating them. The CDR3 spans 13 residues. Germline lookup yields CDR1 DFQATT and CDR2 SNEGSKA (reference sequence). CDR3 bases: TGCAGTGCTAGAGGGGACACCACCGGGGAGCTGTTTTTT. Encoded protein: CSARGDTTGELFF.

This clonotype was counted a single time. A much larger clone lies a single base off, so this may be a read error. Lacking the conserved final phenylalanine or tryptophan, this CDR3 likely reflects a read error. This chain uses TRBV7-2 with TRBJ2-7, with 10 bases matching TRBD2. The CDR3 totals 17 residues. V shed 2 bases, J shed 6 bases, and the junction held 13 bases outside the gene matches. The germline V gene encodes CDR1 SGHTA and CDR2 FQGNSA. The CDR3 DNA is TGTGCCAGCAGCTTATGGGCTAGCGGGAGTAGTTTGGGCGAGCAGTACCTC. Translated: CASSLWASGSSLGEQYL.

This clonotype showed up just a few times. The V gene is TRBV11-2, the J gene TRBJ2-7; TRBD1 agrees at 7 bases. CDR3 size: 16 residues. In germline, CDR1 is SGHAT, CDR2 FQNNGV. J gave up 1 base and V 0 bases, and 6 bases lay outside the gene matches. CDR3 bases: TGTGCCAGCAGCTTAGACCCTCTGGGACAGTCCTACGAGCAGTACTTC. This sequence encodes CASSLDPLGQSYEQYF.

This sequence joins TRBV2 and TRBJ1-1, with 7 bases lining up with TRBD1. The CDR3 has 16 residues. Germline CDR1 SNHLY, CDR2 FYNNEI. V gave up 0 bases and J gave up 4 bases; unmatched junction bases: 8. The CDR3 sequence is CASSEAGTVRATEAFF. CDR3 nucleotide sequence: TGTGCCAGCAGTGAAGCGGGGACAGTAAGAGCCACTGAAGCTTTCTTT.

This clonotype was seen ten or more times. V usage is TRBV6-1 and J usage is TRBJ2-7, with 7 bases identical to TRBD2. Germline trimming cut 7 bases from V and 2 bases from J; bases unmatched to any gene: 11. Germline V gene lookup returns CDR1 MNHNS and CDR2 SASEGT. This CDR3 is built from 15 residues. The CDR3 here is CASTGGLSGTYEQYF. The DNA of the CDR3 is TGTGCCAGCACGGGGGGACTTTCAGGAACCTACGAGCAGTACTTC.

The rearrangement uses TRBV19 and TRBJ1-2, with D unresolved. Germline V CDR1 and CDR2: LNHDA, SQIVND (reference sequence). Between the trimmed V and J ends, which lost 7 bases and 2 bases, there was a span of 8 bases. The length of the CDR3 is 12 residues. This CDR3 reads CASIEQNYGYTF. DNA for the CDR3: TGTGCCAGTATTGAGCAGAACTATGGCTACACCTTC. The full variable domain, in which reference TRBV19 and TRBJ1-2 provide the parts outside the CDR3, is DGGITQSPKYLFRKEGQNVTLSCEQNLNHDAMYWYRQDPGQGLRLIYYSQIVNDFQKGDIAEGYSVSREKKESFPLTVTSAQKNPTAFYLCASIEQNYGYTFGSGTRLTVV.

The CDR3 sequence: CASSLGLGQLTDTQYF. The CDR3 DNA reads as TGTGCCAGCAGCTTGGGTTTGGGACAGCTCACAGATACGCAGTATTTT. This chain connects TRBV5-4 to TRBJ2-3, with 7 bases aligning to TRBD1. Germline assignment: CDR1 SGHNT and CDR2 YYREEE (reference sequence). The V gene end was trimmed by 0 bases and the J gene end by 2 bases; junction bases not matched to a gene: 6. The CDR3 totals 16 residues.

This clonotype was recorded many times. The chain recombines TRBV12-3 or TRBV12-4 with TRBJ2-5; D is unresolved. Trimming shortened V by 8 bases and J by 5 bases, and 6 bases separated the two germline ends. This CDR3 region has 10 residues. Here the CDR3 reads CASGVETQYF. The DNA for the CDR3 is TGTGCCAGCGGGGTGGAGACCCAGTACTTC.

This clonotype was recorded a few times. This chain joins TRBV27 and TRBJ1-6; 10 bases agree with TRBD1. Trimming removed 6 bases from V and 9 bases from J; junction bases left unmatched: 5. This CDR3 contains 14 residues. Germline V gene lookup returns CDR1 MNHEY and CDR2 SMNVEV (reference sequence). DNA for the CDR3: TGTGCCAGCAGACCCGGGACAGGGGTTTCACCCCTCCACTTT. Protein: CASRPGTGVSPLHF.

This clonotype was observed a handful of times. The chain employs TRBV28 and TRBJ1-2; tentatively, D is TRBD1 (6 bases). Trimming left V 8 bases short and J 5 bases short, with 24 bases between. CDR3 size: 16 residues. Germline assignment: CDR1 MDHEN and CDR2 SYDVKM. The CDR3 reads CASRPPLGGGLYGYTF. CDR3 nucleotide sequence: TGTGCCAGCCGTCCCCCCCTGGGGGGGGGCCTATATGGCTACACCTTC.

About this clonotype: This may come from a read error, since a much larger clone is one base off. The rearrangement joins TRBV20-1 to TRBJ1-1; a weak D match, TRBD1 (5 bases). The V and J ends lost 2 bases and 1 base respectively, with 14 bases between them. CDR3 length equals 15 residues. Germline V gene sequence: CDR1 DFQATT, CDR2 SNEGSKA (reference sequence). CDR3 sequence reads: CSARPGGWANTEAFF. CDR3 nucleotides: TGCAGTGCTAGACCTGGGGGGTGGGCGAACACTGAAGCTTTCTTT.

This clonotype was counted between two and nine times. This rearrangement joins TRBV12-3 or TRBV12-4 to TRBJ2-5; TRBD2 matches 7 bases. Germline trimming cut 6 bases from V and 4 bases from J; bases unmatched to any gene: 11. There are 15 residues in the CDR3. CDR3 sequence: CASRPTSERSETQYF. Written as DNA, the CDR3 is TGTGCCAGCAGGCCTACTAGCGAGAGATCAGAGACCCAGTACTTC.

This clonotype occurred a few times. CDR3 amino acids: CASSWGTGLGEQFF. CDR3 nucleotide sequence: TGTGCCAGCAGCTGGGGGACTGGGCTGGGTGAGCAGTTCTTC. The chain joins TRBV11-3 to TRBJ2-1; maybe TRBD2 (6 bases). Germline V gene lookup returns CDR1 SGHNT and CDR2 YENEEA. V was pared by 4 bases and J by 9 bases, with 16 bases between. The CDR3 runs 14 residues.

This clonotype has a count of ten or more. This rearrangement joins TRBV7-9 to TRBJ2-7; D is undetermined. With 1 base removed from V and 0 bases from J, the gap between germline ends came to 7 bases. There are 14 residues in the CDR3. Germline CDR1 SEHNR, CDR2 FQNEAQ (reference sequence). The CDR3 coding sequence is TGTGCCAGCAGCTTAGGGCCGTTCTCCTACGAGCAGTACTTC. Amino acid sequence: CASSLGPFSYEQYF.

In its sample, this clonotype was seen a few times. The chain is built from TRBV7-2 and TRBJ2-7; D ambiguous. CDR1 is SGHTA, CDR2 FQGNSA, per germline. V was cut by 1 base and J by 0 bases, with 4 bases left in between. The CDR3 has 13 residues. The CDR3 here is CASSLVRSYEQYF. The CDR3 DNA reads as TGTGCCAGCAGCTTAGTGCGCTCCTACGAGCAGTACTTC.

This chain connects TRBV5-1 to TRBJ2-5; D remains ambiguous. Trimming removed 2 bases at V and 3 bases at J, with 8 bases between. From germline, CDR1 is SGHRS and CDR2 YFSETQ. The CDR3 is 13 residues long. The CDR3 DNA reads as TGCGCCAGCAGCTTTACCCTTAAAGAGACCCAGTACTTC. Protein: CASSFTLKETQYF.

This clonotype was observed a handful of times. The junction does not match germline at one end; this may be a read error. The V call is TRBV2, the J call TRBJ2-7, with TRBD2 matching over 13 bases. The CDR3 runs 14 residues. Germline V gene lookup returns CDR1 SNHLY and CDR2 FYNNEI. This CDR3 reads CASREGTSGNEQYF. The CDR3 DNA reads as TGTGCCAGCAGGGAAGGGACTAGCGGGAATGAGCAGTACTTC. Combining the CDR3 with reference TRBV2 and TRBJ2-7 gives the whole variable domain EPEVTQTPSHQVTQMGQEVILRCVPISNHLYFYWYRQILGQKVEFLVSFYNNEISEKSEIFDDQFSVERPDGSNFTLKIRSTKLEDSAMYFCASREGTSGNEQYFGPGTRLTVT.